These 31 T cell receptor beta chains originate from one sample sequenced in a study of tumor and adjacent non-tumor tissue in lung cancer. No cell sorting was done before RNA was extracted from the tissue. Three rounds of nested PCR, following a modified ARM-PCR protocol, produced the TCRbeta library. TCRdb ran MiXCR on the multiplex PCR reads and lists one entry per CDR3 protein. Of more than 85,000 distinct CDR3 sequences listed, about 87% were seen once; the top ten hold approximately 22%. Sequenced: lung tumor tissue. The receptors were gathered from a man between 65 and 85 years old with non-small cell lung cancer.

This clonotype was seen only once. A read error may explain this, as a much larger clone is one base away. The gene calls are TRBV5-4 and TRBJ1-5, with D possibly TRBD1 on 5 matching bases. From germline, CDR1 is SGHNT and CDR2 YYREEE (reference sequence). This CDR3 spans 14 amino acids. DNA for the CDR3: TGTGCCGGCAGCGTGCAGGGCAGCAATCAGCCCCAGCATTTT. This codes for CAGSVQGSNQPQHF.

Concerning this clonotype itself: The CDR3 end shows no conserved phenylalanine or tryptophan, and so a read error is likely. The DNA is omitted, as the CDR3 cannot be located on it reliably, and the CDR3 follows TCRdb's listing. V and J are TRBV6-2 or TRBV6-3 and TRBJ2-5; TRBD1 is the table's D call, not checked against the DNA. Ends included, the CDR3 has 16 residues. Germline CDR1 is MNHEY and CDR2 is SVGEGT. The CDR3 sequence: CASSYHGQGPQETQYS.

A note on this clonotype: A junction boundary mismatches the germline segment, possibly from a read error. The chain is built from TRBV6-6 and TRBJ1-5; no firm D call. Germline-derived CDR1 and CDR2 are MNHNY and SVGAGI (reference sequence). This CDR3 region has 12 residues. The CDR3, as DNA: TGTGACAGCAGTCCTAGCAATCAACCCCAGCATTTT. Protein: CDSSPSNQPQHF.

This clonotype occurred once. At one end, the junction sequence differs from germline, possibly due to a read error. The chain is built from TRBV12-3 or TRBV12-4 and TRBJ2-7, with D perhaps being TRBD1 or TRBD2 (5 bases each). The CDR3 is 14 residues long. This chain's CDR3 is CASRPGNLAYEQYF. Written as DNA, the CDR3 is TGTGCCAGCAGACCAGGGAACCTAGCCTACGAGCAGTATTTC.

The rearrangement links TRBV28 to TRBJ2-1; 11 nucleotides line up with TRBD2. Germline V gene lookup returns CDR1 MDHEN and CDR2 SYDVKM. V was clipped by 8 bases and J by 6 bases; unmatched bases: 9. This CDR3 is built from 15 residues. The CDR3 bases are TGTGCCAGCTGCTCTGGGGGACTAGCGGTCAATGAGCAGTTCTTC. Protein: CASCSGGLAVNEQFF.

A word on this clonotype: A junction end diverges from the germline sequence, so it may reflect a read error. This chain links TRBV11-2 with TRBJ2-1, with a tentative D call TRBD2 (6 bases). This CDR3 is built from 18 residues. Looked up from germline, CDR1 is SGHAT and CDR2 is FQNNGV. The CDR3 sequence: CASSLNVRDWASYNEQFF. The DNA for the CDR3 is TGTGCCAGCAGCTTAAACGTGCGGGACTGGGCCTCCTACAATGAGCAGTTCTTT. Looking up the rest from reference TRBV11-2 and TRBJ2-1 gives the full variable domain: EAGVAQSPRYKIIEKRQSVAFWCNPISGHATLYWYQQILGQGPKLLIQFQNNGVVDDSQLPKDRFSAERLKGVDSTLKIQPAKLEDSAVYLCASSLNVRDWASYNEQFFGPGTRLTVL.

Concerning this clonotype: At one boundary the junction diverges from the germline segment, which might be a read error. The chain is built from TRBV6-1 and TRBJ2-5, with a weak D call TRBD2 (9 bases). CDR3 size: 14 residues. Germline V lookup: CDR1 MNHNS, CDR2 SASEGT. Here the CDR3 DNA reads TGTGCCAGCGTACCAGGGGGCGGGGGGGAGACCCACTACTTC. It translates to CASVPGGGGETHYF.

This clonotype occurred a few times. One end of the junction fails to match germline, which may point to a read error. The chain is built from TRBV5-4 and TRBJ2-1; 8 positions match TRBD2. This CDR3 is 15 amino acids long. Germline V gene lookup returns CDR1 SGHNT and CDR2 YYREEE (reference sequence). CDR3 sequence reads: CASRLYAGGRNEQFF. CDR3 DNA sequence: TGCGCCAGCAGATTGTACGCGGGGGGCAGGAATGAGCAGTTCTTC.

This clonotype has only a few counts. The CDR3 DNA reads as TGTGCCAGCAGCCCTCAAAACGCAGGCTCTGGAAACACCATATATTTT. Translation gives CASSPQNAGSGNTIYF. This chain connects TRBV16 to TRBJ1-3; no definite D call. CDR1 is KGHSY and CDR2 is FQNENV in the germline V gene. The CDR3 has 16 amino acids. Deletions cut 4 bases from V and 0 bases from J, with 13 bases between.

In regard to this clonotype: An end of the junction does not agree with germline; a read error may underlie this. The CDR3 bases are TGTGCCAGCAGCTTAGTGTGCACAAGGGTTGCCGGGGAGCTGCTTTTT. Its protein is CASSLVCTRVAGELLF. V is TRBV11-2 and J is TRBJ2-2; D is possibly TRBD2 (5 bases). The CDR3 consists of 16 residues. The germline V gene encodes CDR1 SGHAT and CDR2 FQNNGV.

To note about this clonotype: One end of the junction does not line up with germline, which may come from a read error. V gene TRBV12-3 or TRBV12-4 combines with J gene TRBJ1-5, with D hard to call. This CDR3 is 14 amino acids long. CDR3 sequence (DNA): TGTGTCAGCCGTTTGGCAACAGTCAATCAACCCCAGCATTTT. It translates to CVSRLATVNQPQHF.

About this clonotype itself: A junction end diverges from the germline sequence, so it may reflect a read error. This chain links TRBV4-3 with TRBJ2-1; 8 bases fit TRBD2. Germline assignment: CDR1 LGHNA and CDR2 YSLEER. The CDR3 is 17 residues long. The CDR3 reads CASSQDSAGAEYNKQFF. CDR3 DNA sequence: TGCGCCAGCAGCCAAGACTCAGCGGGGGCTGAATACAATAAGCAGTTCTTC.

On this clonotype itself: Sequence at one end of the junction differs from germline and may be a read error. The J gene is TRBJ1-1, the V gene TRBV6-1; D gene uncertain. Germline V gene data show CDR1 as MNHNS and CDR2 as SASEGT. CDR3 length: 15 amino acids. The CDR3 DNA is TGTACCAGCAGTGATTCGCGGGTACTGAACACTGAAGCTTTCTTT. This codes for CTSSDSRVLNTEAFF.

This clonotype was found once. The J gene is TRBJ1-5, the V gene TRBV7-8; TRBD1 might be the D (6 bases). Germline V gene lookup returns CDR1 SGHVS and CDR2 FQNEAQ. Trimming stripped 6 bases from V and 4 bases from J, with 22 bases between. The CDR3 runs to 17 residues. The CDR3 spells CASSWGLGQVLNQPQHF. The CDR3 region has the DNA TGTGCCAGCAGTTGGGGGCTCGGGCAGGTTCTGAATCAGCCCCAGCATTTT.

J is TRBJ1-2 and V is TRBV29-1; no clear D gene. Germline assignment: CDR1 SQVTM and CDR2 ANQGSEA. The CDR3 has 13 residues. V was clipped by 7 bases and J by 8 bases, with 20 bases between them. The CDR3 sequence is CSAPPRVLIGYTF. The CDR3 coding sequence is TGCAGCGCCCCGCCCCGGGTCTTAATAGGCTACACCTTC.

Of note for this clonotype: A junction boundary mismatches the germline segment, possibly from a read error. The chain couples TRBV10-2 to TRBJ2-2; possible D gene TRBD1, 6 bases. There are 14 residues in the CDR3. Germline lookup yields CDR1 WSHSY and CDR2 SAAADI. In DNA, the CDR3 is TGCGCCAGCAGTGAACTGGGGGCTACCGGTGAGCTGTTTTTT. Its protein is CASSELGATGELFF.

This clonotype was counted a single time. Relative to the germline gene, one junction end is altered; a read error may explain this. The rearrangement uses TRBV5-6 and TRBJ2-7; no firm D call. CDR1 and CDR2 from the germline V gene are SGHDT and YYEEEE. This CDR3 spans 14 amino acids. CDR3 sequence reads: CASILVADYNEHYF. The CDR3 nucleotides are TGTGCCAGCATCTTAGTGGCGGATTATAACGAGCACTACTTC. Using reference TRBV5-6 and TRBJ2-7 for the parts outside the CDR3, the full variable domain is DAGVTQSPTHLIKTRGQQVTLRCSPKSGHDTVSWYQQALGQGPQFIFQYYEEEERQRGNFPDRFSGHQFPNYSSELNVNALLLGDSALYLCASILVADYNEHYFGPGTRLTVT.

This clonotype came up many times. The V call is TRBV5-4, the J call TRBJ2-5; 7 nucleotides agree with TRBD1. V was pared by 4 bases and J by 2 bases, with 2 bases of the junction left unmatched. Germline values: CDR1 SGHNT, CDR2 YYREEE (reference sequence). The CDR3 runs 13 residues. CDR3 nucleotides: TGTGCCAGCAGCGGGACAGCTCAAGAGACCCAGTACTTC. This codes for CASSGTAQETQYF.

There are many counts of this clonotype. This chain connects TRBV29-1 to TRBJ2-2; D remains ambiguous. CDR1 is SQVTM and CDR2 is ANQGSEA in the germline V gene. V was pared by 7 bases and J by 5 bases, with 8 bases between. The CDR3 covers 11 residues. The CDR3 sequence is CSALWTGELFF. The CDR3 DNA is TGCAGCGCACTTTGGACCGGGGAGCTGTTTTTT.

A note on this clonotype: A much more abundant neighbour one base away suggests this may be a read error. This rearrangement joins TRBV28 to TRBJ2-7; 10 bases fit TRBD2. CDR1 is MDHEN, CDR2 SYDVKM, per germline. The CDR3 has 12 residues. The CDR3 loop reads CASRTSGYEQHF. The DNA of the CDR3 is TGTGCCAGCAGGACTAGCGGGTACGAGCAGCACTTC. Filled out from reference TRBV28 and TRBJ2-7, the complete variable domain reads DVKVTQSSRYLVKRTGEKVFLECVQDMDHENMFWYRQDPGLGLRLIYFSYDVKMKEKGDIPEGYSVSREKKERFSLILESASTNQTSMYLCASRTSGYEQHFGPGTRLTVT.

With regard to this clonotype: The germline gene is not matched at one end of the junction; a read error may be the cause. The chain uses TRBV29-1 and TRBJ1-1; D is perhaps TRBD1 (5 bases). Germline CDR1 and CDR2: SQVTM and ANQGSEA. The CDR3 sequence is 17 residues long. DNA for the CDR3: TGCAGCCTTCCTGAGCCCGGGGCTCAGGCGGGGATCGCTGATGCTTTCTTT. This encodes CSLPEPGAQAGIADAFF. Combining the CDR3 with reference TRBV29-1 and TRBJ1-1 gives the whole variable domain SAVISQKPSRDICQRGTSLTIQCQVDSQVTMMFWYRQQPGQSLTLIATANQGSEATYESGFVIDKFPISRPNLTFSTLTVSNMSPEDSSIYLCSLPEPGAQAGIADAFFGQGTRLTVV.

With respect to this clonotype: The junction departs from germline at one end; a sequencing error may be responsible. The chain has TRBV29-1 and TRBJ1-2, with D uncertain. CDR1 is SQVTM and CDR2 is ANQGSEA in the germline V gene. This CDR3 has 13 residues. The CDR3 coding sequence is TGCTGCGTTCTCCAGACGGGAACATATGGCTACACCTTC. Translated, it gives CCVLQTGTYGYTF.

Concerning this clonotype: The junction and the germline gene differ at one end; a read error may be behind it. The chain is built from TRBV11-2 and TRBJ2-7; 8 bases line up with TRBD2. Germline V gene data show CDR1 as SGHAT and CDR2 as FQNNGV. This CDR3 is 14 amino acids long. The CDR3 sequence is CAISLGSGIYEQYF. For the CDR3, the DNA is TGTGCCATCAGCTTAGGTAGCGGGATCTACGAGCAGTACTTT.

This sequence joins TRBV10-3 and TRBJ2-1; D possibly corresponds to TRBD1 (5 bases). The V end was cut by 7 bases, the J end by 7 bases, with 5 bases between. In germline, CDR1 is ENHRY, CDR2 SYGVKD. CDR3 length: 10 amino acids. The CDR3: CAIKGNEQFF. The CDR3 nucleotides are TGTGCCATCAAGGGGAATGAGCAGTTCTTC.

The chain combines TRBV11-3 with TRBJ1-1; unclear D gene. Germline CDR1 reads SGHNT; CDR2 reads YENEEA. The CDR3 extends over 16 amino acids. CDR3 coding DNA: TGTGCAAACAGCTTAAAGACATGGTGGATGAACACTGAAGCTTTCTTT. Translated, it gives CANSLKTWWMNTEAFF. Looking up the rest from reference TRBV11-3 and TRBJ1-1 gives the full variable domain: EAGVVQSPRYKIIEKKQPVAFWCNPISGHNTLYWYLQNLGQGPELLIRYENEEAVDDSQLPKDRFSAERLKGVDSTLKIQPAELGDSAVYLCANSLKTWWMNTEAFFGQGTRLTVV.

A remark on this clonotype: A junction end diverges from the germline sequence, so it may reflect a read error. This chain joins TRBV29-1 and TRBJ2-3; 8 nucleotides align to TRBD2. This CDR3 has 13 residues. In germline, CDR1 is SQVTM, CDR2 ANQGSEA. The CDR3 sequence is CSVDRQAGVTQYF. The CDR3 nucleotides are TGCAGTGTTGATCGTCAAGCGGGAGTGACGCAGTATTTT.

With respect to this clonotype: One end of the junction does not line up with germline, which may come from a read error. The genes are TRBV10-2 and TRBJ2-1; D not resolved. The CDR3 totals 13 residues. CDR1 and CDR2 (germline): WSHSY, SAAADI. CDR3 in amino acids: CVSSEVGFNEQFF. In DNA, the CDR3 is TGCGTCAGCAGTGAGGTGGGGTTTAATGAGCAGTTCTTC.

Turning to this clonotype: An end of the junction does not agree with germline; a read error may underlie this. The chain uses TRBV11-2 and TRBJ2-1; 8 nucleotides agree with TRBD2. Germline CDR1 and CDR2: SGHAT and FQNNGV. The CDR3 extends over 13 amino acids. The CDR3 DNA is TGTGCCCGCAGCTTAAGAGGGAGGACTAGCCAGTTCTTC. The encoded protein is CARSLRGRTSQFF.

The chain has TRBV12-3 or TRBV12-4 and TRBJ1-1, with TRBD1 as a possible D gene (5 bases). V was shortened by 7 bases and J by 2 bases, with 14 bases between the two germline ends. The CDR3 has 14 amino acids. The CDR3 DNA reads TGTGCCAGCAAACAGACAGATACTAACACTGAAGCTTTCTTT. This gives the protein CASKQTDTNTEAFF.

Worth noting for this clonotype: Likely a read error: the CDR3 ends without its conserved phenylalanine or tryptophan. This chain joins TRBV11-2 and TRBJ2-5; possible D gene TRBD2, 5 bases. Germline-derived CDR1 and CDR2 are SGHAT and FQNNGV. The CDR3 sequence is 14 residues long. Here the CDR3 reads CAISLGGLWETQYL. CDR3 nucleotide sequence: TGTGCCATCAGCTTAGGTGGACTCTGGGAGACCCAGTACTTA.

With respect to this clonotype: Sequence at one end of the junction differs from germline and may be a read error. V gene TRBV12-3 or TRBV12-4 combines with J gene TRBJ1-3; 9 bases agree with TRBD1. The CDR3 loop spans 18 amino acids. This chain's CDR3 is CVSSRPGTGIDSGNTIYF. The CDR3 bases are TGTGTCAGTAGTCGTCCCGGGACAGGGATCGACTCTGGAAACACCATATACTTT.